Sequencing of this TCR beta chain was carried out in a study of T cells in Graves' hyperthyroidism and ophthalmopathy. This clonotype was recorded a few times. Amplification yielded TCR beta CDR3 regions, with RNA transcripts as the source. A set of HTBI primers served as the primers for a first-round RT-PCR of the TCR CDR3. Using its own MiXCR run on the multiplex PCR reads, TCRdb lists one record per CDR3 protein. The sample consists of roughly 420,000 distinct CDR3 sequences, around a sixth of them appearing once. Input material: blood. The sequence derives from a woman aged 18 to 35 with Graves' hyperthyroidism.

The CDR3 bases are TGTGCCAGCGGTGGGTCTGCGGGAGGCCGCTCCTACGAGCAGTACTTC. Translating it yields CASGGSAGGRSYEQYF. The chain combines TRBV2 with TRBJ2-7; 8 bases agree with TRBD2. The CDR3 is 16 residues long. CDR1 is SNHLY and CDR2 is FYNNEI in the germline V gene. Trimming removed 8 bases from V and 0 bases from J; junction bases left unmatched: 12.